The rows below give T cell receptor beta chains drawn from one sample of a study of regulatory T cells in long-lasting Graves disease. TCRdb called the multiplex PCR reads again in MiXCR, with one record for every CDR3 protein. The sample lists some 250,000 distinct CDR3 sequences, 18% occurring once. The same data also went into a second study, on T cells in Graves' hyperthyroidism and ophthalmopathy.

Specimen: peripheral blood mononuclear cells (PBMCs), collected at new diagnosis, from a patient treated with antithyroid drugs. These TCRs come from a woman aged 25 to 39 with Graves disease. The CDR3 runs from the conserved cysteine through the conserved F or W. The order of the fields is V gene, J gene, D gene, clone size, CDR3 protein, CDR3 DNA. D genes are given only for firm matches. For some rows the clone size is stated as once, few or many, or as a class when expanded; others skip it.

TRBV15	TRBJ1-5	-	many	CATSRGGQRGFSGNQPQHF	TGTGCCACCAGCAGAGGAGGACAGAGAGGATTTAGCGGCAATCAGCCCCAGCATTTT
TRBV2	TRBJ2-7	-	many	CASSESQVTYEQYF	TGTGCCAGCAGTGAAAGTCAGGTAACCTACGAGCAGTACTTC
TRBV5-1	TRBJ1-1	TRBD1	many	CASSLDRGLNEAFF	TGCGCCAGCAGCTTGGACAGGGGCTTAAATGAAGCTTTCTTT
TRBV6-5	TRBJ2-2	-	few	CASSYSNWGANTGELFF	TGTGCCAGCAGTTACTCGAATTGGGGGGCCAACACCGGGGAGCTGTTTTTT
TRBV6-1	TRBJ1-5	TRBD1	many	CASTPGQGSRNQPQHF	TGTGCCAGCACACCCGGACAGGGTTCTCGCAATCAGCCCCAGCATTTT
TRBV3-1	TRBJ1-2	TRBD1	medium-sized	CASSQGSQGVSYGYTF	TGTGCCAGCAGCCAAGGCTCACAGGGGGTGTCCTATGGCTACACCTTC
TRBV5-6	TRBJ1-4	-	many	CASSHRQAATNEKLFF	TGTGCCAGCAGCCACCGACAGGCTGCAACTAATGAAAAACTGTTTTTT
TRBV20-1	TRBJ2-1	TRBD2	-	CSAYRLAGGLGEQFF	TGCAGTGCCTATCGACTAGCGGGGGGGCTTGGTGAGCAGTTCTTC
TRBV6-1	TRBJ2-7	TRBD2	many	CASKPRGLAGGDYNSGEQYF	TGTGCCAGCAAGCCACGGGGACTAGCGGGGGGGGACTACAATTCGGGGGAGCAGTACTTC
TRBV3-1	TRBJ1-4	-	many	CASSQVSPGEKLFF	TGTGCCAGCAGCCAAGTTAGCCCCGGTGAAAAACTGTTTTTT
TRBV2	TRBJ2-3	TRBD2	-	CASSTHQGLAGVLDTQYF	TGTGCCAGCAGTACTCACCAGGGACTAGCGGGGGTTTTGGATACGCAGTATTTT
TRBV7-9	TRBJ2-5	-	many	CASSIQGPETQYF	TGTGCCAGCAGCATACAGGGTCCAGAGACCCAGTACTTC
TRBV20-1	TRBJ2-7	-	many	CSAPSGSEEQYF	TGCAGTGCCCCCTCGGGGTCCGAGGAGCAGTACTTC
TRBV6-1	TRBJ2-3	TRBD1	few	CASSNRDRQQYF	TGTGCCAGCAGCAACCGGGACAGACAGCAGTATTTT
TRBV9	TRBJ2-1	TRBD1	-	CASSATTGDAYNEQFF	TGTGCCAGCAGCGCCACCACAGGGGATGCCTACAATGAGCAGTTCTTC
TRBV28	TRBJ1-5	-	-	CASSLPVSNQPQHF	TGTGCCAGCAGTTTACCAGTTAGCAATCAGCCCCAGCATTTT
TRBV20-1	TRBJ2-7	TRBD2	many	CSASGGRGYEQYF	TGCAGTGCTAGTGGAGGGCGGGGGTACGAGCAGTACTTC
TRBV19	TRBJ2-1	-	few	CASRTGLSEQFF	TGTGCCAGTAGGACGGGCCTCAGTGAGCAGTTCTTC
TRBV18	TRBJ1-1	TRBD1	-	CASPGTGREAFF	TGTGCCAGCCCCGGGACAGGGCGGGAAGCTTTCTTT
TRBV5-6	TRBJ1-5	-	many	CASSPGAGASNQPQHF	TGTGCCAGCAGCCCGGGGGCAGGGGCGAGCAATCAGCCCCAGCATTTT
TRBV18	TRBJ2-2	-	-	CASSPPSRRTGELFF	TGTGCCAGCTCACCACCGAGCCGCCGCACCGGGGAGCTGTTTTTT
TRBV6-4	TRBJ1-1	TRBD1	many	CASSSGTGGMNTEAFF	TGTGCCAGCAGTTCCGGGACAGGGGGTATGAACACTGAAGCTTTCTTT
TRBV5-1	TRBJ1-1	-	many	CASSLATANTEAFF	TGCGCCAGCAGCTTGGCGACGGCGAACACTGAAGCTTTCTTT
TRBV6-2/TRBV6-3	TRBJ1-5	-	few	CARSLQPQHF	TGTGCCAGGTCCCTGCAGCCCCAGCATTTT
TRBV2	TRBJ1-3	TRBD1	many	CASSEMGQGVNTIYF	TGTGCCAGCAGTGAAATGGGACAGGGGGTAAACACCATATATTTT
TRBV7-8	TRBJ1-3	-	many	CASSIDGYSGNTIYF	TGTGCCAGCAGCATAGACGGATACTCTGGAAACACCATATATTTT
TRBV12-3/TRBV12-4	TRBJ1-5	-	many	CASGPSRVNQPQHF	TGTGCCAGCGGGCCCTCAAGAGTCAATCAGCCCCAGCATTTT
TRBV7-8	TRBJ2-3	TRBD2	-	CASSSLGGGTQYF	TGTGCCAGCAGCTCCCTTGGCGGGGGAACGCAGTATTTT
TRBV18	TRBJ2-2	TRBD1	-	CASSPLRMDRASGELFF	TGTGCCAGCTCACCCCTGAGAATGGACAGGGCGAGCGGGGAGCTGTTTTTT
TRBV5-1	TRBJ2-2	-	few	CASSLFQGDGELFF	TGCGCCAGCAGCTTGTTCCAGGGTGACGGGGAGCTGTTTTTT
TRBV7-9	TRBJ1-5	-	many	CASSLDGNQPQHF	TGTGCCAGCAGCCTGGACGGGAATCAGCCCCAGCATTTT
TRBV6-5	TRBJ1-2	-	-	CASSYAGTPGGYTF	TGTGCCAGCAGTTACGCCGGGACCCCGGGTGGCTACACCTTC
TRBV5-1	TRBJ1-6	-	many	CASSLESYNSPLHF	TGCGCCAGCAGCTTGGAGTCTTATAATTCACCCCTCCACTTT
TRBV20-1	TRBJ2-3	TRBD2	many	CSAPEGGTSVNTQYF	TGCAGTGCGCCCGAGGGCGGGACTAGCGTAAATACGCAGTATTTT
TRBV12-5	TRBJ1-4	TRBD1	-	CASGLLAGGSEKLFF	TGTGCTAGTGGTTTGTTGGCAGGGGGATCTGAAAAACTGTTTTTT
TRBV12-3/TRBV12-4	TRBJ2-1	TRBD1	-	CASSLWDRGLNEQFF	TGTGCCAGCAGTTTATGGGACAGGGGGCTTAATGAGCAGTTCTTC
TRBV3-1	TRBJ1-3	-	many	CASSADGFSGNTIYF	TGTGCCAGCAGCGCGGACGGCTTCTCTGGAAACACCATATATTTT
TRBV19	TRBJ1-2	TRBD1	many	CASSIGPGGGYGYTF	TGTGCCAGTAGTATTGGGCCAGGGGGCGGCTATGGCTACACCTTC
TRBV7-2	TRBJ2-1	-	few	CASTPVTGGEIF	TGTGCCAGCACCCCGGTGACTGGCGGGGAGATCTTC
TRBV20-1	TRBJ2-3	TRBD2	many	CSARVGGEHPSTQYF	TGCAGTGCTAGAGTCGGGGGGGAGCATCCTAGTACGCAGTATTTT
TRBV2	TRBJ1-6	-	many	CASRESDRVGPLHF	TGTGCCAGCAGGGAAAGCGACAGAGTTGGACCCCTCCACTTT
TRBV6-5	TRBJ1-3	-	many	CASSYVSGSGNTIYF	TGTGCCAGCAGTTATGTCTCAGGCTCTGGAAACACCATATATTTT
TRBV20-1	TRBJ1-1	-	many	CSAQTYTEAFF	TGCAGTGCTCAAACATACACTGAAGCTTTCTTT
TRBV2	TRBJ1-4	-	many	CATNRAPREKLFF	TGTGCCACCAACAGGGCCCCTAGGGAAAAACTGTTTTTT
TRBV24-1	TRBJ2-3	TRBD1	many	CATSDPRGPDTQYF	TGTGCCACCAGTGATCCAAGGGGGCCAGATACGCAGTATTTT
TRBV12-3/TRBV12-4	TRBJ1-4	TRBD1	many	CASRRPGQGNEKLFF	TGTGCCAGCAGGAGGCCCGGACAGGGGAATGAAAAACTGTTTTTT
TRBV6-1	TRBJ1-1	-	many	CASIRGRDTEAFF	TGTGCCAGCATCAGGGGACGAGACACTGAAGCTTTCTTT
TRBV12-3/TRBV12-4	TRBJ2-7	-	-	CASSFATSSYEQYF	TGTGCCAGCAGTTTTGCCACAAGCTCCTACGAGCAGTACTTC
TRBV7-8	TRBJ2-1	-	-	CASSSGPPSYNEQFF	TGTGCCAGCAGCTCGGGACCGCCCTCCTACAATGAGCAGTTCTTC
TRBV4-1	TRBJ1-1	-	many	CASSQDEAQGLYTEAFF	TGCGCCAGCAGCCAAGATGAGGCTCAGGGCCTCTACACTGAAGCTTTCTTT
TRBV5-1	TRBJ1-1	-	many	CASSFGGQAAFF	TGCGCCAGCAGCTTTGGGGGGCAGGCAGCTTTCTTT
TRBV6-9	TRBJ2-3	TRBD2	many	CASSETRAGGSTDTQYF	TGCGCCAGCAGTGAGACCAGAGCGGGGGGAAGCACAGATACGCAGTATTTT
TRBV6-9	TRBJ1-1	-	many	CASSYRPGNTEAFF	TGTGCCAGCAGTTACAGGCCTGGTAACACTGAAGCTTTCTTT
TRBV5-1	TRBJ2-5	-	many	CASSLTETQYF	TGCGCCAGCAGCTTGACGGAGACCCAGTACTTC